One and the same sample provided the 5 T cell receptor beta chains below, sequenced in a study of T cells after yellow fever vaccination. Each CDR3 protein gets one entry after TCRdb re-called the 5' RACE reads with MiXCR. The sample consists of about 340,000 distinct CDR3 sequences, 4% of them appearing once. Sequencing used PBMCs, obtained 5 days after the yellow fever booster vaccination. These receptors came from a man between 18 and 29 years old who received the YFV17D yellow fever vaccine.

CDR3 sequence (DNA): TGTGCCAGCTCACCAGGTCCAGGGAACGAGCAGTACGTC. Translating it yields CASSPGPGNEQYV. The chain recombines TRBV18 with TRBJ2-7, with a possible D match to TRBD1 (5 bases). The CDR3 has 13 residues. CDR1 is KGHSH and CDR2 is LQKENI in the germline V gene. Between the trimmed V and J ends, which lost 2 bases and 5 bases, there was a span of 10 bases.

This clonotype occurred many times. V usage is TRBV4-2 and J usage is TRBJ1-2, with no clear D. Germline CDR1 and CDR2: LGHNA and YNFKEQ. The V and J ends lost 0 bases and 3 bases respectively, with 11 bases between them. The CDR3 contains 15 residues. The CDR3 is CASSQEIPGDYGYTF. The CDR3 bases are TGTGCCAGCAGCCAAGAAATCCCGGGCGACTATGGCTACACCTTC.

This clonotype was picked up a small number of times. The CDR3 DNA sequence: TGTGCCACCGGTGTCTCCTATAATTCACCCCTCCACTTT. Translation gives CATGVSYNSPLHF. The chain links TRBV7-9 to TRBJ1-6; D not resolved. Germline CDR1 reads SEHNR; CDR2 reads FQNEAQ (reference sequence). The CDR3 is 13 residues long. Trimming took off 10 bases at V and 0 bases at J, with 7 bases between the two ends.

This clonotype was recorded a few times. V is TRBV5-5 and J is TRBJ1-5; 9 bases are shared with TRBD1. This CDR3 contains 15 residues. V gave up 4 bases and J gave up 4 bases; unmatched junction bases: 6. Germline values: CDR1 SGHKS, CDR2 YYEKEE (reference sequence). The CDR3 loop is CASSVRTGDNQPQHF. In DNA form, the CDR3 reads TGTGCCAGCAGCGTACGGACAGGGGATAATCAGCCCCAGCATTTT.

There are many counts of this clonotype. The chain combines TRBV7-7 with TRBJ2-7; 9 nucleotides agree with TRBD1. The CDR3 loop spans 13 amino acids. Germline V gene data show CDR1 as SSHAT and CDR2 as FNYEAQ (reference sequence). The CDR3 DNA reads TGTGCTAGCAGCTTAGGACAGGGGACCGAGCAGTACGTC. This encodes CASSLGQGTEQYV.